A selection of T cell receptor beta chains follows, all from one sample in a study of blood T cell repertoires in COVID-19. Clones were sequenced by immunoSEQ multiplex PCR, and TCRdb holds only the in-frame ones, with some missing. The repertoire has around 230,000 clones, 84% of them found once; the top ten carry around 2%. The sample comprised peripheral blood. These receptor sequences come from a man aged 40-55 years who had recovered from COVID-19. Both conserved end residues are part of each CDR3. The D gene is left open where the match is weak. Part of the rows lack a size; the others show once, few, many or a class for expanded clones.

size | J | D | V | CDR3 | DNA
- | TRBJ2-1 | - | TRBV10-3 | CAITSGRDYNEQFF | TGTGCCATCACCTCCGGGCGGGATTACAATGAGCAGTTCTTC
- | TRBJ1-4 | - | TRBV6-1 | CASSEAQAGTSKLFF | TGTGCCAGCAGTGAAGCGCAGGCCGGGACAAGCAAGCTGTTTTTT
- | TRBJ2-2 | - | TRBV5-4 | CASSVGRNTGELFF | TGTGCCAGCAGCGTCGGGAGAAACACCGGGGAGCTGTTTTTT
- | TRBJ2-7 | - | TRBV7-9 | CASSATGAERFEQYF | TGTGCCAGCAGCGCTACAGGCGCAGAGCGCTTCGAGCAGTACTTC
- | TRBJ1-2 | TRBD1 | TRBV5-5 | CASSLAGQGIGGYTF | TGTGCCAGCAGCTTGGCGGGACAGGGGATCGGCGGCTACACCTTC
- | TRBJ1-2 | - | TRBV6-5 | CASRTQGGVNYGYTF | TGTGCCAGCAGGACCCAGGGAGGGGTGAACTATGGCTACACCTTC
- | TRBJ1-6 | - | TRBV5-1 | CASSLVGAYNSPLHF | TGCGCCAGCAGCTTGGTAGGAGCCTATAATTCACCCCTCCACTTT
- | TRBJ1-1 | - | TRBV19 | CASSTRGTEAFF | TGTGCCAGTAGTACCCGGGGCACTGAAGCTTTCTTT
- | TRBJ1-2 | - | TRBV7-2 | CASSFSGGGYGYTF | TGTGCCAGCAGCTTCTCGGGGGGCGGCTATGGCTACACCTTC
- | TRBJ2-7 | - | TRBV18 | CASSPESGGEKQYF | TGTGCCAGCTCACCCGAGTCGGGGGGCGAGAAGCAGTACTTC
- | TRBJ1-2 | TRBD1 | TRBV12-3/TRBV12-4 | CASSPGTGYYTF | TGTGCCAGCAGCCCGGGGACAGGCTACTACACCTTC
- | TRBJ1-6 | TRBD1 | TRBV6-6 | CASSPPRTGLNSPLHF | TGTGCCAGCAGTCCCCCTAGGACAGGTCTTAATTCACCCCTCCACTTT
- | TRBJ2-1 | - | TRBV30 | CAWSVQGPYNEQFF | TGTGCCTGGAGTGTACAGGGTCCCTACAATGAGCAGTTCTTC
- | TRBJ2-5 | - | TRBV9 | CASSVGLFQETQYF | TGTGCCAGCAGCGTAGGTCTCTTCCAAGAGACCCAGTACTTC
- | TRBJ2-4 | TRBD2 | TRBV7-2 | CASSTRGGDIQYF | TGTGCCAGCAGCACCCGGGGGGGCGACATTCAGTACTTC
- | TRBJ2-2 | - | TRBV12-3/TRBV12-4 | CASSSQDTGELFF | TGTGCCAGCAGTTCTCAGGACACCGGGGAGCTGTTTTTT
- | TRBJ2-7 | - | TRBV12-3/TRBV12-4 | CASSLARAYEQYF | TGTGCCAGCAGTTTAGCGCGGGCCTACGAGCAGTACTTC
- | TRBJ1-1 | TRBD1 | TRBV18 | CASSSRTGKNTEAFF | TGTGCCAGCTCATCGAGGACAGGGAAGAACACTGAAGCTTTCTTT
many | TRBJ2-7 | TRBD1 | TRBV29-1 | CSVGQGEDGEQYF | TGCAGCGTCGGACAGGGGGAAGATGGCGAGCAGTACTTC
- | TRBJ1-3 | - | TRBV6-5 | CACTLSGNTIYF | TGTGCCTGCACCCTCTCTGGAAACACCATATATTTT
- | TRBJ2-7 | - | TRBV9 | CASSPPSYGGVFHEQYF | TGTGCCAGCAGCCCGCCCTCCTATGGCGGGGTCTTTCATGAGCAGTACTTC
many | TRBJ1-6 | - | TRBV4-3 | CASSQDQGQSYNSPLHF | TGCGCCAGCAGCCAAGATCAGGGCCAGAGCTATAATTCACCCCTCCACTTT
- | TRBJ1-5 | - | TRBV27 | CASQQGGHGQPQHF | TGTGCCAGCCAACAGGGTGGGCATGGTCAGCCCCAGCATTTT
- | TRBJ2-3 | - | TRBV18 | CASSPSRQTTDTQYF | TGTGCCAGCTCACCGTCTCGACAGACCACAGATACGCAGTATTTT
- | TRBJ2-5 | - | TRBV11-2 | CASSRGTEQETQYF | TGTGCCAGCAGCCGCGGGACAGAACAAGAGACCCAGTACTTC
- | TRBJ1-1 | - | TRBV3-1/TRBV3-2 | CASSQDTGAAEAFF | TGTGCCAGCAGCCAAGATACGGGTGCAGCTGAAGCTTTCTTT
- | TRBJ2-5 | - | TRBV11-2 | CASSLVRETQYF | TGTGCCAGCAGCTTGGTCAGGGAGACCCAGTACTTC
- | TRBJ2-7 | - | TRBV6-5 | CASSYGGSEQYF | TGTGCCAGCAGTTACGGGGGGTCCGAGCAGTACTTC
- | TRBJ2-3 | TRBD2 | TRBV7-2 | CASSFGDYTHQDTQYF | TGTGCCAGCAGCTTTGGGGACTACACTCACCAAGATACGCAGTATTTT
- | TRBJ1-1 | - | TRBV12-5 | CASGLVRSGNTEAFF | TGTGCTAGTGGTTTGGTACGCTCGGGGAACACTGAAGCTTTCTTT
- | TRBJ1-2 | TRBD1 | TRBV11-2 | CASSFLGQGWEGYTF | TGTGCCAGCAGCTTCCTGGGACAGGGATGGGAGGGCTACACCTTC
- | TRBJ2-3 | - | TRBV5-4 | CASSLKLVDTDTQYF | TGTGCCAGCAGCTTGAAATTGGTAGACACAGATACGCAGTATTTT
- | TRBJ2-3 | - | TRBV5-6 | CASRGAVRGTQYF | TGTGCCAGCAGGGGGGCGGTTCGGGGTACGCAGTATTTT